The present T cell receptor beta chain was sequenced within a study of regulatory T cells in long-lasting Graves disease. Study-wide background: Newly diagnosed Graves' patients had under 3 months of antithyroid drugs.

Noted time point: newly diagnosed GD, antithyroid drugs for less than 3 months. Researchers made the TCR library from RNA that was extracted from PBMCs. This clonotype was observed at least ten times. Germline CDR1 is SQVTM and CDR2 is ANQGSEA. Trimming removed 0 bases at V and 7 bases at J, with 8 bases between. This CDR3 has 12 amino acids. The authors built TCR beta libraries using iRepertoire HTBI primers and Arm-PCR of CDR3 regions. TCRdb redid the calling of the multiplex PCR reads with MiXCR, one entry per CDR3 protein. Counted here are 350,000 to 550,000 distinct CDR3 sequences, 12% to 15% occurring once; the ten biggest clones make up over 15%. This same sample was also taken into another study, of T cells in Graves' hyperthyroidism and ophthalmopathy. That report adds: Absent ophthalmopathy progression within 18 months defined stable Graves' hyperthyroidism.

The sample in question was peripheral blood mononuclear cells (PBMCs), obtained at new diagnosis, from a patient treated with antithyroid drugs. This receptor was taken from a woman in her 50s with Graves disease. The chain joins TRBV29-1 to TRBJ2-3; D is unresolved. CDR3: CSVEEVDNTQYF. CDR3 sequence (DNA): TGCAGCGTTGAAGAAGTGGATAATACGCAGTATTTT.